This T cell receptor beta chain appears in the sequencing data of a study of Tregs in tolerant kidney transplant recipients. The nonmyeloablative bone marrow transplants came from related graft donors, with transient mixed chimerism. Unstimulated Tregs (CD4+CD25+CD127-) and CD4+CD25- non-Tregs were sorted from PBMCs. The germline V and J ends were trimmed by 6 bases and 5 bases, with 23 bases remaining between them. This CDR3 comprises 16 residues. Germline-derived CDR1 and CDR2 are MNHEY and SMNVEV (reference sequence). Produced via immunoSEQ multiplex PCR; TCRdb's table is partial and in-frame only. The table lists about 64,000 clones, around 87% of them singletons. Note on this clone: No antigen is known for it.

The study, taken as a whole, reports: Activated donor B cell expansion appeared to reveal the most relevant donor-specific TCRbeta repertoire. Antigen-driven expansion was suggested because donor-specific Tregs expanded more than all Tregs in tolerant patients. Validation in larger populations is needed because few patients were studied.

This TCR was sampled from a human patient who received a combined kidney and bone marrow transplant. Some T cells here may be from the graft donor. The genes are TRBV27 and TRBJ2-7, with D hard to call. Material: CD4+ T cells from blood (PBMCs), obtained 6 months after the transplant. This chain's CDR3 is CASRFDPSVAPDEQYF. The CDR3 DNA follows: TGTGCCAGCAGATTCGATCCTAGTGTGGCCCCGGACGAGCAGTACTTC.